This T cell receptor (beta chain) derives from a study of blood T cell repertoires in COVID-19. For the study at large: Acute and convalescent COVID-19 samples came from the United States, Italy and Spain. Sources were T cells, B-cell-depleted T cells, or PBMCs; the material itself was cDNA or gDNA.

Per the original data handling: Reference gene primer amplification yielded estimated nucleated cell counts. Sequencing used immunoSEQ multiplex PCR; TCRdb keeps in-frame clones, though not all of them. V and J calls and clone size come straight from that table; D and trimming were deduced from the DNA. The table has about 59,000 clones, approximately 82% seen once; the top ten hold approximately 12%. The receptor was derived from a man aged 80 or over with acute or convalescent COVID-19. The sequenced material came from peripheral blood.

The CDR3 DNA reads as TGTGCCAGCAGCCAAATTGGCGGAAACTATGGCTACACCTTC. This sequence encodes CASSQIGGNYGYTF. J is TRBJ1-2 and V is TRBV3-1 (or the pseudogene TRBV3-2); unclear D gene. Germline V lookup: CDR1 LGHDT, CDR2 YNNKEL (reference sequence). The CDR3 is 14 residues long. With 2 bases removed from V and 2 bases from J, the gap between germline ends came to 9 bases.